The source of this T cell receptor beta chain is a study of blood T cells in healthy people across ages. General study points: Greater diversity and more naive CD4+ cells were seen in long-lived donors than in aged donors. Donor CMV status, an unknown factor, possibly confounded changes in expanded clonotypes.

This CDR3 region has 16 residues. Losses at the gene ends were 7 bases for V and 4 bases for J; bases not matched to a gene: 14. Germline values: CDR1 MDHEN, CDR2 SYDVKM. Primed by a sample-barcoded 5' primer and a J-beta primer mix, a second PCR proceeded for 7 to 11 cycles. TCRdb re-called the 5' RACE reads through MiXCR, storing one row per CDR3 protein. The profile shows 600,000 or so distinct CDR3 sequences, roughly 21% of them singletons. In the case of this clonotype: The antigen is unknown.

This rearrangement joins TRBV28 to TRBJ1-1; 8 nucleotides agree with TRBD1. Sequencing was done on a sample of blood. The source is a man aged 70 or older in good health. CDR3 sequence reads: CASTSGETGGSTEAFF. The CDR3 nucleotides are TGTGCCAGCACCTCCGGGGAAACAGGGGGAAGCACTGAAGCTTTCTTT.